Listed here is a single T cell receptor beta chain. This entry belongs to a study of CD8 T cells in Susac syndrome. Reverse transcription of about 0.5 to 1 ug RNA used random hexamers. TCRdb passed the immunoSEQ multiplex PCR reads through MiXCR, listing each CDR3 protein once. The top ten clones hold around 0.24% of a sample with fewer than 150,000 distinct CDR3 sequences, around nine tenths of them seen once. With 2 bases removed from V and 0 bases from J, the gap between germline ends came to 17 bases. CDR3 size: 17 residues. Germline CDR1 and CDR2: KGHSH and LQKENI. The TEMRA cells underwent FACS enrichment, while the CD8+ and CD4+ T cells underwent negative isolation.

The clonotype was recovered from a human donor with multiple sclerosis. The V and J genes are TRBV18 and TRBJ2-7; possible D gene TRBD2, 5 bases. Sequencing used CD8+ T cells from PBMCs. The CDR3 region has the DNA TGTGCCAGCTCACCATCCGAGGTGCCGGGAAGCTCCTACGAGCAGTACTTC. It yields the protein CASSPSEVPGSSYEQYF.